The 14 T cell receptor beta chains in this list originate from one sample, sequenced in a study of blood T cells in healthy people across ages. Combining a sample-barcoded 5' primer with a J-beta primer mix, a second PCR ran for roughly 6 to 12 cycles. TCRdb reprocessed the 5' RACE reads with MiXCR, giving one entry per CDR3 protein. The sample has 800,000 to 1,000,000 distinct CDR3 sequences; around 48% are singletons. Sequencing used blood. All receptors come from a man aged 30 to 45 in good health.

The rearrangement uses TRBV6-6 and TRBJ2-5, with TRBD1 identical over 7 bases. CDR1 MNHNY and CDR2 SVGAGI come from the germline V gene (reference sequence). V was clipped by 6 bases and J by 2 bases; unmatched bases: 6. This CDR3 contains 14 residues. The CDR3 loop reads CASRGRDSQETQYF. The CDR3 DNA reads TGTGCCAGCAGAGGCCGGGACAGTCAAGAGACCCAGTACTTC.

The rearrangement links TRBV4-1 to TRBJ2-3; 9 positions agree with TRBD2. Germline V gene data show CDR1 as MGHRA and CDR2 as YSYEKL. The J segment lost 3 bases and the V segment lost 0 bases, leaving 7 bases of the junction unmatched. The CDR3 totals 17 residues. CDR3 loop: CASSQDMTSGFTDTQYF. For the CDR3, the DNA is TGCGCCAGCAGCCAAGATATGACTAGCGGTTTTACAGATACGCAGTATTTT.

V is TRBV27 and J is TRBJ1-5, with 9 bases that match TRBD1. V lost 8 bases to trimming and J lost 5 bases; unmatched junction nucleotides: 1. The CDR3 has 12 residues. Germline assignment: CDR1 MNHEY and CDR2 SMNVEV (reference sequence). This CDR3 reads CASGQGYQPQHF. CDR3 sequence (DNA): TGTGCCAGCGGACAGGGGTATCAGCCCCAGCATTTT.

The table lists this clonotype with many counts. V is TRBV20-1 and J is TRBJ1-6; 8 bases fit TRBD1. The CDR3 is 16 residues long. Germline trimming cut 6 bases from V and 2 bases from J; bases unmatched to any gene: 9. The germline CDR1 and CDR2 sequences are DFQATT and SNEGSKA (reference sequence). CDR3 loop: CSAHHSGQAYNSPLHF. Written as DNA, the CDR3 is TGCAGTGCGCACCATTCGGGACAGGCCTATAATTCACCCCTCCACTTT.

About this clonotype: With a much larger clone just one base away, this may be a read error. The V call is TRBV29-1, the J call TRBJ2-1; the D is unclear. Germline V gene data show CDR1 as SQVTM and CDR2 as ANQGSEA. Trimming pared 4 bases from V and 8 bases from J, leaving 12 bases between. This CDR3 comprises 12 residues. CDR3 in DNA: TGCAGCGTTGGACTCGACACCGATGAGCAGTTCTTC. Translated: CSVGLDTDEQFF.

The V call is TRBV2, the J call TRBJ2-7, with 10 positions matching TRBD2. The J call is uncertain, as TRBJ2-4 better fits the DNA end. The germline V gene encodes CDR1 SNHLY and CDR2 FYNNEI. The CDR3 totals 17 residues. The chain's CDR3 is CASSETASGSPKNIQYF. The CDR3 bases are TGTGCCAGCAGTGAAACGGCTAGCGGGAGCCCCAAAAACATTCAGTACTTC.

The V and J genes are TRBV14 and TRBJ2-1; perhaps TRBD2 as D (5 bases). Per the germline V gene, CDR1 is SGHDN and CDR2 is FVKESK. This CDR3 is built from 15 residues. The V gene lost 4 bases and the J gene lost 1 base, with 11 bases spanning the gap. CDR3 in amino acids: CASSLALGSYNEQFF. CDR3 DNA: TGTGCCAGCAGCCTAGCGTTGGGTTCCTACAATGAGCAGTTCTTC.

This sequence joins TRBV6-2 or TRBV6-3 and TRBJ2-7; 8 nucleotides match TRBD2. Unmatched junction bases numbered 6, after V lost 2 bases and J lost 6 bases. This CDR3 comprises 14 residues. Germline V CDR1 and CDR2: MNHEY, SVGEGT. This chain's CDR3 is CASSYTGGPSEQYF. CDR3 nucleotides: TGTGCCAGCAGTTACACGGGGGGGCCCTCCGAGCAGTACTTC.

For this clonotype: The junction departs from the called germline gene at one end, perhaps through a read error. The chain combines TRBV5-1 with TRBJ2-1; TRBD2 matches at 8 bases. The DNA end is a closer match to TRBJ2-7, so the J assignment may be wrong. CDR1 is SGHRS, CDR2 YFSETQ, per germline. The CDR3 runs 16 residues. CDR3 amino acids: CTSSLAAGLVYNEQYF. The CDR3 bases are TGCACCAGCAGCTTGGCCGCGGGACTAGTCTACAATGAGCAGTACTTC.

The chain joins TRBV10-3 to TRBJ1-2, with D perhaps matching TRBD1 (5 bases). Germline loops: CDR1 ENHRY, CDR2 SYGVKD. The V end lost 8 bases, the J end lost 4 bases, and 14 bases lay between the germline ends. The CDR3 is 13 amino acids. CDR3 in amino acids: CAICRQGGYGYTF. The CDR3 DNA follows: TGTGCCATCTGTCGGCAGGGCGGCTATGGCTACACCTTC.

The rearrangement links TRBV28 to TRBJ1-2, with D possibly being TRBD1 (5 bases). This CDR3 comprises 15 residues. In germline, CDR1 is MDHEN, CDR2 SYDVKM. V was pared by 7 bases and J by 6 bases, with 21 bases between. The CDR3 region is CASIVGGDSQNGYTF. The DNA of the CDR3 is TGTGCCAGCATCGTGGGTGGGGACTCGCAAAATGGCTACACCTTC.

The chain couples TRBV9 to TRBJ1-4; 8 bases line up with TRBD1. Germline CDR1 is SGDLS and CDR2 is YYNGEE. V gave up 3 bases and J gave up 7 bases; unmatched junction bases: 5. The CDR3 spans 14 residues. CDR3 in amino acids: CASSDRGRGEKLFF. In nucleotides, the CDR3 is TGTGCCAGCAGCGACAGGGGGAGGGGTGAAAAACTGTTTTTT.

CDR3 amino acids: CASSHRDRGPDTQYF. DNA for the CDR3: TGTGCCAGCAGCCACCGGGACAGGGGCCCAGATACGCAGTATTTT. The gene calls are TRBV11-2 and TRBJ2-3; 10 bases agree with TRBD1. The CDR3 is 15 amino acids. The trim removed 5 bases at V and 4 bases at J, leaving 6 bases unmatched. Germline CDR1 and CDR2: SGHAT and FQNNGV.

There are a few counts of this clonotype. The chain links TRBV28 to TRBJ2-3, with 10 bases fitting TRBD1. Germline CDR1 reads MDHEN; CDR2 reads SYDVKM. Losses at the gene ends were 4 bases for V and 2 bases for J; bases not matched to a gene: 6. The CDR3 runs 16 residues. The CDR3 DNA reads TGTGCCAGCAGTTCCAGGGGACAGGGGACCACAGATACGCAGTATTTT. Translating it yields CASSSRGQGTTDTQYF.